The present T cell receptor (beta chain) was sequenced within a study of OX40 agonist ivuxolimab in advanced cancers. Looking at the study overall: The diagnoses of dose-escalation patients were hepatocellular carcinoma, melanoma, renal cell or head and neck cancer.

Germline CDR1 SGHVS, CDR2 FNYEAQ. The CDR3 runs 16 residues. V shed 5 bases, J shed 0 bases, and the junction held 4 bases outside the gene matches. Libraries were prepared by immunoSEQ multiplex PCR; TCRdb keeps only in-frame clonotypes and omits some of them. The data contain about 28,000 clones, more than 70% of them singletons. Sample: CD4+ or CD8+ T cells sorted from blood, taken in a trial of the OX40 agonist ivuxolimab. The clonotype originates from an adult with an advanced solid tumor such as melanoma, head and neck, liver or kidney cancer. The chain is built from TRBV7-6 and TRBJ2-1, with 10 bases that match TRBD2. The CDR3 DNA reads as TGTGCCAGCAGCCGGTCTAGCGGGAGCTCCTACAATGAGCAGTTCTTC. Amino acids: CASSRSSGSSYNEQFF. The full variable domain, in which reference TRBV7-6 and TRBJ2-1 provide the parts outside the CDR3, is GAGVSQSPRYKVTKRGQDVALRCDPISGHVSLYWYRQALGQGPEFLTYFNYEAQQDKSGLPNDRFSAERPEGSISTLTIQRTEQRDSAMYRCASSRSSGSSYNEQFFGPGTRLTVL.